This T cell receptor beta chain was identified in a study of blood T cells in healthy people across ages. Findings of the study overall: Unsorted PBMC input precluded a conclusive naive versus antigen-experienced comparison. Because donor CMV status was unknown, expanded clonotype changes were possibly confounded.

The second PCR ran roughly 6 to 11 cycles with a sample-barcoded 5' primer and J-beta primers. TCRdb fed the 5' RACE reads into MiXCR, producing one record per CDR3 protein. The sample includes around 750,000 distinct CDR3 sequences, 40% to 65% seen only once; the top ten take around 40%. A remark on this clonotype: The antigen remains undetermined.

PBMCs, at least 7 million per sample, were isolated. The sequencing sample was made of blood. The TCR comes from an elderly man in good health.

In DNA, the CDR3 is TGTGCCAGCAGACCTCTCAGCGGGAGTAAAAATGAGCAGTTCTTC. As protein: CASRPLSGSKNEQFF. J is TRBJ2-1 and V is TRBV12-3 or TRBV12-4; 8 nucleotides line up with TRBD2. V lost 6 bases, J lost 7 bases, and 11 bases stayed unmatched. CDR3 size: 15 residues.